This entry is about one T cell receptor beta chain. The antigen it binds to is not known. Per-base quality was not reported, and no clone a single base away is much larger than it. The sample is drawn from a study of cytomegalovirus exposure and HLA in healthy donors (dated by TCRdb to the late 2010s). Background on the whole study: According to an earlier analysis of several hundred of the donors, about 179 million T cells yielded 117 million unique TCR beta sequences and more than 250 Gb of sequence data. Around 330 gigabases of sequencing data and roughly 81 million unique TCR sequences made up an early release that covered approximately 650 HLA-typed donors. Of the roughly 400 genotyped donors, approximately 81% were placed in the genetic ancestry cluster associated with self-reported Caucasian donors. The study aimed to test whether cataloging public T cell receptors could reveal signatures of past pathogen exposure. The T cell repertoires of under 700 subjects were profiled by immunosequencing and related to cytomegalovirus serostatus. Besides the first cohort of more than 650 subjects, a separate validation cohort made up of 120 different subjects was used. To predict cytomegalovirus infection status, the study brought together high-throughput TCR immunosequencing, statistical association of individual TCRs with disease status, and machine learning. A later analysis re-examined previously published TCR beta repertoires from more than 550 donors and added high-resolution HLA genotyping to investigate patterns of TCR occurrence. In the later analysis, no new phenotypic data were used to find candidate immune exposures; instead, reliance was placed on TCR beta sequences and their occurrence across donors. An earlier analysis of fewer than 700 of the donors applied high-throughput TCR beta sequencing to assess whether each TCR beta V gene segment acted as functional or pseudogenic. Alongside the repertoire data, information on donor age, sex, ethnicity and CMV serostatus was compiled. In a later genetic analysis, genome-wide SNP genotypes for about three fifths of the roughly 670 donors were used, and that subset was treated as a discovery cohort. Every repertoire in the discovery cohort had been generated on one and the same sequencing platform. Class I and class II HLA loci were covered by the typing at four-digit resolution. Typing coverage varied by locus: about 620-630 donors for A, B, C, DRB1 and DQB1; roughly 520 for DQA1; more than 600 for DPA1; fewer than 480 for DPB1. About 5 DR-DQ haplotypes were handled as single units for association and clustering, since linkage in the cohort was strong. Among about 370 genotyped donors of the cohort, an average of roughly 230,000 unique TCR beta nucleotide sequences was sequenced per donor, of which approximately 18% were non-productive. Paper-wide results and their limitations: Strong co-occurrence of HLA alleles, especially DR and DQ, made assigning TCR associations to individual alleles difficult. According to the authors, the approach could potentially be generalized to other disease states and immunological phenotypes. Most TCR sequences were seen in very few donors, while some public TCRs were found in many individuals. Roughly uniform sequencing depth across donors was assumed in presence/absence analyses, although this assumption may not hold. Correlated functional status among segregating V segments might reflect linkage disequilibrium, but an unknown experimental factor could not be ruled out. A later analysis found that HLA-associated TCR beta chains were more clonally expanded and had lower generation probabilities than equally common non-associated chains. A later analysis associated some 17,000 TCR beta sequences with specific HLA alleles at a false discovery rate of 0.05. According to a later genetic analysis, donors in an Asian-associated ancestry cluster had fewer N-insertions in productive TCRs than the approximately 630-donor mean. A cluster of highly shared sequence variants was judged likely to be a technical artifact of the sequencing pipeline. In both the original and validation cohorts, the classifier was reported to diagnose cytomegalovirus status with high specificity and sensitivity. Because counts were too low, about 15 rarely observed V segments, including chromosome 9 orphons, were left out of the earlier analysis of 587 of the donors. Most CMV-associated TCR beta chains appeared to be HLA-restricted in a later analysis, and the HLA associations seemed to be driven largely by CMV exposure. Because the 87-base-pair reads could not distinguish some IMGT-functional V segments, including TRBV6-2 and TRBV6-3, those segments were excluded. In this cohort, only TCR beta chains were sequenced, and detectable features were limited by the absence of alpha or paired-chain data. In an earlier analysis of some 640 of the donors, most TCR beta V segments were observed in productive rearrangements about 90% or about 30% of the time, broadly matching IMGT annotations. In the study, 150 to 200 TCR beta chains were listed as associated with cytomegalovirus. V-gene and J-gene trimming of TCR beta chains was associated with a missense DCLRE1C variant in a later genetic analysis, and the association was replicated in an independent cohort. HLA typing was unavailable for some donors at each locus, so association tests used only the typed subset. A few of the identified cytomegalovirus-associated TCR beta chains were confirmed in vitro to be specific for cytomegalovirus antigens. A further reported finding was that TCR beta sequences accurately predicted the HLA-A and HLA-B alleles for most subjects in the first cohort. Several of the top co-occurrence clusters appeared to be linked to parvovirus B19, influenza, CMV and Epstein-Barr virus, according to a later analysis. A later analysis found that TCR association rates varied across HLA loci, with DRB1 alleles showing the most associated TCRs and HLA-C alleles the fewest. CMV serostatus was the only immune exposure information available for the cohort.

The cohort was made up of 666 healthy bone marrow donors. Cohort members were all nominally healthy when sampled, although unrecorded immune exposures were likely present. Of the approximately 700 cohort members, 250 to 300 had positive CMV serostatus and about 360 had negative CMV serostatus, and CMV serostatus was not recorded for the donor. Every donor gave a peripheral blood sample, and the peripheral blood mononuclear cells from that sample were used for TCR beta sequencing. The Qiagen DNeasy Blood Extraction Kit was used to extract genomic DNA from the blood cell samples. The library was generated by the immunoSEQ multiplex PCR assay. For the multiplex PCR, a mixture combining 60 forward primers for TCR Vbeta segments and 13 reverse primers for TCR Jbeta segments was used. Amplification of the CDR3 region of rearranged TCR beta genes was performed with a multiplex PCR assay on genomic DNA. Amplified TCR beta libraries were sequenced as 87-base-pair reads on the Illumina HiSeq System. The paper's data handling went like this. A later analysis counted about 80 million unique TCR beta chains across the 650 to 700 repertoires, and 10 million to 11 million of these chains were shared by at least two donors. To remove PCR and sequencing errors, raw reads were error-corrected and collapsed into unique sequences using a nearest-neighbor algorithm that merged closely related sequences. V, D and J gene segments were assigned by aligning CDR3 sequences to IMGT reference sequences. For a sequence to be retained, a match of at least six nucleotides was required to both a V gene segment and a J gene segment. A rearrangement counted as productive if the CDR3 had no stop codons and remained in frame with V and J, and every other rearrangement counted as non-productive. CDR3 was defined by IMGT convention, running from the second conserved V-encoded cysteine to the conserved J-encoded phenylalanine. The earlier analysis of 500 to 600 of the donors excluded sequences that lacked an unambiguous match to a single V gene segment. An earlier analysis of a few hundred of the donors called V segments functional above 56.7% productive rearrangements and segregating when the between-donor standard deviation exceeded 5%. A statistical classification framework was built to diagnose cytomegalovirus status from the catalog of TCR beta chain sequences. In a later analysis, V and J genes were assigned by comparing TCR nucleotide sequences against IMGT/GENE-DB human TR gene sequences. The TCRdist pipeline was used in a later analysis to assign CDR3 sequences and most-parsimonious VDJ recombination scenarios. In a later analysis, every TCR beta chain was defined by the combination of its CDR3 amino acid sequence and its V-gene family, and reads without a unique V-gene family were dropped. To address suspected cross-contamination and a sequencing artifact, a later analysis removed around 590 highly shared, low-generation-probability nucleotide sequences. In a later analysis, a clonal expansion index for each public chain was calculated from normalized within-repertoire ranks of inferred template counts. Generation probabilities in a later analysis came from a VDJ recombination model fitted to out-of-frame rearrangements, and those results were checked against IGoR. In a later analysis, TCR-TCR, TCR-HLA and TCR-CMV co-occurrence was scored with hypergeometric tests, and a repertoire-size bias correction was applied to TCR pairs. To estimate false discovery rates, a later analysis permuted the HLA or CMV assignments 20 times. In a later analysis, co-occurring TCRs were grouped using DBSCAN, with TCRdist sequence similarity added in when clustering inside HLA-allele-positive subsets. Repertoires with fewer than 30,000 or more than 120,000 public chains were left out of co-occurrence clustering, as were several repertoires with anomalous nucleotide sharing. Held by TCRdb, this immuneACCESS table contains in-frame sequences only and omits some clones. Under half of the omission traces to an unresolved V gene where checked; the cause of the rest is unknown. V and J calls and clone size are those listed in that table; D and trimming were worked out from the DNA. This sample comprises over 100,000 clones, around 68% of them detected only once. About 4.3% of the sample is taken by the ten largest.

The germline V gene encodes CDR1 GTSNPN and CDR2 SVGIG (reference sequence). Counted from cysteine to phenylalanine, this CDR3 has 15 amino acids. Just the 45-base CDR3 DNA is kept, in frame starting at base 1. Here V drops 0 bases and J drops 6 bases, and the junction holds 6 bases not matched to any gene. The sequence is built from TRBV30 and TRBJ2-1, and TRBD2 matches 9 of the central bases. The sequenced sample consisted of PBMCs. The receptor's source is a human donor in good health. The bases are TGTGCCTGGAGTGTACTGGGCGGGAGGGGCAATGAGCAGTTCTTC. This codes for CAWSVLGGRGNEQFF.